This T cell receptor beta chain was sequenced during a study of blood T cell repertoires in COVID-19. Turning to the study itself: Specimens from acute and convalescent COVID-19 originated in the United States, Italy and Spain. T cells, B-cell-depleted T cells, or PBMCs supplied cDNA or gDNA.

Seattle patients were enrolled while actively infected and followed longitudinally. The V gene end was trimmed by 7 bases and the J gene end by 0 bases; junction bases not matched to a gene: 10. From germline, CDR1 is LNHDA and CDR2 SQIVND (reference sequence). CDR3 size: 16 residues. Original methodology: Counts of nucleated cells, estimated from reference gene primer amplification, were obtained. Sequencing used immunoSEQ multiplex PCR; TCRdb keeps in-frame clones, though not all of them. D and trimming come from the DNA, and the V and J calls and clone size come from that table. The data hold 150,000 to 200,000 clones, with about 85% observed a single time.

Input material: peripheral blood. This receptor was identified in an elderly man with COVID-19, enrolled during active disease. V and J are TRBV19 and TRBJ2-3; 7 positions match TRBD2. The CDR3 protein is CASTDGGITSTDTQYF. In nucleotides, the CDR3 is TGTGCCAGTACCGACGGGGGGATTACTAGCACAGATACGCAGTATTTT. Full variable domain (remainder filled in from reference TRBV19 and TRBJ2-3): DGGITQSPKYLFRKEGQNVTLSCEQNLNHDAMYWYRQDPGQGLRLIYYSQIVNDFQKGDIAEGYSVSREKKESFPLTVTSAQKNPTAFYLCASTDGGITSTDTQYFGPGTRLTVL.